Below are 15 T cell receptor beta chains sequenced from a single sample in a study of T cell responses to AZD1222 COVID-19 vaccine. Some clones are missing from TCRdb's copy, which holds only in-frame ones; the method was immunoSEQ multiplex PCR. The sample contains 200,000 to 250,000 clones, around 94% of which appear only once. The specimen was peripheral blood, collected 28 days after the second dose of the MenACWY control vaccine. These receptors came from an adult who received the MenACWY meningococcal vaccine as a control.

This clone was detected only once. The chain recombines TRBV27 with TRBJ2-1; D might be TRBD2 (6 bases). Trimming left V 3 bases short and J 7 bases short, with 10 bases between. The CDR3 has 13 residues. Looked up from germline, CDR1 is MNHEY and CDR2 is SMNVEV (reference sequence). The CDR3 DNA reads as TGTGCCAGCAGTTTGCGGGACCAAAATGAGCAGTTCTTC. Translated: CASSLRDQNEQFF.

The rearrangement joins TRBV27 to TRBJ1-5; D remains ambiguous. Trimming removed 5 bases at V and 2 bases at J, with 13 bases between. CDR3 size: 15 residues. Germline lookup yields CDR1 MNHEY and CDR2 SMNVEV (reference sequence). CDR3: CASSPPPGRNQPQHF. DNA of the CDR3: TGTGCCAGCAGTCCCCCCCCCGGGCGCAATCAGCCCCAGCATTTT.

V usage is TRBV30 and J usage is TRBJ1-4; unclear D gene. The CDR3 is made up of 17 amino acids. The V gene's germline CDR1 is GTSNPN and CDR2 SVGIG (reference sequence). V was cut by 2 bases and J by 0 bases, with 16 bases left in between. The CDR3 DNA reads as TGTGCCTGGAGTCCTCTCCGGAGTTCCGCAACTAATGAAAAACTGTTTTTT. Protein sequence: CAWSPLRSSATNEKLFF.

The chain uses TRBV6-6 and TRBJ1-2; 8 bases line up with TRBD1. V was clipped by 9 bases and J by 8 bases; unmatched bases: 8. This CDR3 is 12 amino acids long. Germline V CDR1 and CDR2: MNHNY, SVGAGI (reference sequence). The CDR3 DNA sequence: TGTGCCAGTTCGGACAGGGCTGGGGGCTACACCTTC. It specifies CASSDRAGGYTF.

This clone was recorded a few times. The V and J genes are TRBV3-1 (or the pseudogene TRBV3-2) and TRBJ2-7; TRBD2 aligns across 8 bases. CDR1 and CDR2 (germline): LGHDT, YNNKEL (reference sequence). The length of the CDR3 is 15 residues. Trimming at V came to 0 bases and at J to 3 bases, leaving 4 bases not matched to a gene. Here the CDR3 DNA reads TGTGCCAGCAGCCAAGATTTCGGGACTAGCTACGAGCAGTACTTC. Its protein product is CASSQDFGTSYEQYF.

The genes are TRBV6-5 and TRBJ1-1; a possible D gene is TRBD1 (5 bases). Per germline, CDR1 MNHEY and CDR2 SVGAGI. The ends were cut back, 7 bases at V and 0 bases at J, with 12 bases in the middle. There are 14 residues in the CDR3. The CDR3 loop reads CASIPGRMNTEAFF. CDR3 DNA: TGTGCCAGCATCCCAGGGCGGATGAACACTGAAGCTTTCTTT.

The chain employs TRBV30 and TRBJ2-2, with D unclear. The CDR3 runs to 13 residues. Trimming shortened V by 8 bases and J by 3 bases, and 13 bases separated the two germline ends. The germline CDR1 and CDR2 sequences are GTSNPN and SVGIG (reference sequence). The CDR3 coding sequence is TGTGCCCAAGGGCTGGATTACACCGGGGAGCTGTTTTTT. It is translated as CAQGLDYTGELFF.

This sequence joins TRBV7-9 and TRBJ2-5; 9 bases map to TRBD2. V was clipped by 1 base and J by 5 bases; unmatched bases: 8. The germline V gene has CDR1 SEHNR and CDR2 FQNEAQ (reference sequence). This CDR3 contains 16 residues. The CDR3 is CASSLGTAGGSETQYF. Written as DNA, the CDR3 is TGTGCCAGCAGCTTAGGAACAGCGGGGGGCTCGGAGACCCAGTACTTC.

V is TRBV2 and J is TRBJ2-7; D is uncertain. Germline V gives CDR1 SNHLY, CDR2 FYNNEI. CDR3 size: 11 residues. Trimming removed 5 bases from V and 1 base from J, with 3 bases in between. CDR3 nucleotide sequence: TGTGCCAGCAGTAATTCCTACGAGCAGTACTTC. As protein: CASSNSYEQYF. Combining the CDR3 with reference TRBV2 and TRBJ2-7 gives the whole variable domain EPEVTQTPSHQVTQMGQEVILRCVPISNHLYFYWYRQILGQKVEFLVSFYNNEISEKSEIFDDQFSVERPDGSNFTLKIRSTKLEDSAMYFCASSNSYEQYFGPGTRLTVT.

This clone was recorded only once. In DNA, the CDR3 is TGCAGCGCCATGGACACTAGTAGCTCCTACGAGCAGTACTTC. Its translation is CSAMDTSSSYEQYF. The chain couples TRBV29-1 to TRBJ2-7; D may match TRBD1 or TRBD2 (5 bases each). The germline V gene encodes CDR1 SQVTM and CDR2 ANQGSEA. CDR3 length: 14 amino acids. V was cut by 7 bases and J by 0 bases, with 16 bases left in between.

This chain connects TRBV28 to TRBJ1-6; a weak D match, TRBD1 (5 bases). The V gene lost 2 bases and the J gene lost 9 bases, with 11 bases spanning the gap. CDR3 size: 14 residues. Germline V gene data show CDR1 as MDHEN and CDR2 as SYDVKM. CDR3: CASSLTGDSSPLHF. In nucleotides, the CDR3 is TGTGCCAGCAGTTTAACTGGGGACTCTTCACCCCTCCACTTT. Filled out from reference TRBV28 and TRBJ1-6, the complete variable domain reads DVKVTQSSRYLVKRTGEKVFLECVQDMDHENMFWYRQDPGLGLRLIYFSYDVKMKEKGDIPEGYSVSREKKERFSLILESASTNQTSMYLCASSLTGDSSPLHFGNGTRLTVT.

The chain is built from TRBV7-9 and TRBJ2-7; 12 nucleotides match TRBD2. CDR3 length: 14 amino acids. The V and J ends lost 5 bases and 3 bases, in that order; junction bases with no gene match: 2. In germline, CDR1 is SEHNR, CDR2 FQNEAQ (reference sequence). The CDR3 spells CASSPTSGGYEQYF. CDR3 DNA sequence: TGTGCCAGCAGCCCGACTAGCGGGGGCTACGAGCAGTACTTC.

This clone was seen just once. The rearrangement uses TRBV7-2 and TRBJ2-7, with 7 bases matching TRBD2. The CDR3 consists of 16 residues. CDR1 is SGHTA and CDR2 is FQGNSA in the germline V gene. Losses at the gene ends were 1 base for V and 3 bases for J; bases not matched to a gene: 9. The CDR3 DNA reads TGTGCCAGCAGCTTAGTTGCGAGCGGGGTGTTCTACGAGCAGTACTTC. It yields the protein CASSLVASGVFYEQYF.

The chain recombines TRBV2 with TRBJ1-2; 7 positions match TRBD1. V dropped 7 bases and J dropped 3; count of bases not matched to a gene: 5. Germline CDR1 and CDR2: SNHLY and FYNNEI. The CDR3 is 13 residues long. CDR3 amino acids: CASKGAVDYGYTF. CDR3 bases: TGTGCCAGCAAGGGGGCGGTGGACTATGGCTACACCTTC.

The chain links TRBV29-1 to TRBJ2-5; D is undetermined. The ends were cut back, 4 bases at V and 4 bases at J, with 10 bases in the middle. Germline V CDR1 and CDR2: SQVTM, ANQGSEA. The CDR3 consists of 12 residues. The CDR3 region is CSVVRLGETQYF. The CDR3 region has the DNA TGCAGCGTTGTCCGTCTCGGAGAGACCCAGTACTTC.